Presented here are 23 T cell receptor beta chains from one specimen sequenced in a study of cytomegalovirus exposure and HLA in healthy donors. The PCR was carried out with 60 Vbeta primers and 13 Jbeta primers. Sequencing was performed with immunoSEQ multiplex PCR; in TCRdb, only in-frame clones are kept and a portion is missing. Among about 140,000 clones, around 80% were seen once, and the ten largest hold 9.7%. Sequencing was done on a sample of PBMCs. The receptors stem from a woman aged 55-70 years in good health and CMV-seropositive.

This chain joins TRBV10-3 and TRBJ1-1, with D possibly matching TRBD1 (5 bases). CDR1 ENHRY and CDR2 SYGVKD come from the germline V gene. This CDR3 has 15 amino acids. The ends were cut back, 6 bases at V and 1 base at J, with 15 bases in the middle. This chain's CDR3 is CAIRSSAGTNTEAFF. The CDR3 DNA sequence: TGTGCCATCAGGTCCTCAGCGGGGACGAACACTGAAGCTTTCTTT.

CDR3 amino acids: CASSYGTSAHRELFF. CDR3 in DNA: TGTGCCAGCAGTTACGGGACTAGCGCTCATCGGGAGCTGTTTTTT. The chain links TRBV11-2 to TRBJ2-2; 10 bases are shared with TRBD2. The CDR3 has 15 amino acids. Germline CDR1 and CDR2: SGHAT and FQNNGV. Losses at the gene ends were 6 bases for V and 9 bases for J; bases not matched to a gene: 10. Looking up the rest from reference TRBV11-2 and TRBJ2-2 gives the full variable domain: EAGVAQSPRYKIIEKRQSVAFWCNPISGHATLYWYQQILGQGPKLLIQFQNNGVVDDSQLPKDRFSAERLKGVDSTLKIQPAKLEDSAVYLCASSYGTSAHRELFFGEGSRLTVL.

The chain combines TRBV6-1 with TRBJ1-5; a weak D match, TRBD1 (6 bases). This CDR3 is built from 16 residues. V was clipped by 3 bases and J by 4 bases, with 16 bases between them. CDR1 and CDR2 (germline): MNHNS, SASEGT. The CDR3 DNA is TGTGCCAGCAGTGATTTCGGGACACTTACGAATCAGCCCCAGCATTTT. Protein product: CASSDFGTLTNQPQHF.

The V gene is TRBV27, the J gene TRBJ1-4; a weak D match, TRBD1 (6 bases). Looked up from germline, CDR1 is MNHEY and CDR2 is SMNVEV (reference sequence). V was clipped by 6 bases and J by 2 bases, with 10 bases between them. The CDR3 is made up of 14 amino acids. The CDR3 region has the DNA TGTGCCAGCAGCCTACAGGGTACTAATGAAAAACTGTTTTTT. Its translation: CASSLQGTNEKLFF.

This chain joins TRBV20-1 and TRBJ2-7; possibly TRBD1 for D (6 bases). The CDR3 contains 11 residues. Per the germline V gene, CDR1 is DFQATT and CDR2 is SNEGSKA (reference sequence). V shed 5 bases and J shed 4 bases, with 9 bases lying between them. CDR3 amino acids: CSAEQGYEQYF. The CDR3 bases are TGCAGTGCTGAACAGGGTTACGAGCAGTACTTC.

This rearrangement joins TRBV7-8 to TRBJ1-2, with TRBD1 as a possible D gene (6 bases). Germline assignment: CDR1 SGHVS and CDR2 FQNEAQ. The CDR3 covers 13 residues. Trimming stripped 7 bases from V and 3 bases from J, with 12 bases between. CDR3 loop: CASNRTVDYGYTF. CDR3 in DNA: TGTGCCAGCAATAGGACAGTCGACTATGGCTACACCTTC.

V usage is TRBV30 and J usage is TRBJ2-2; 7 nucleotides align to TRBD1. This CDR3 has 14 residues. Trimming took 5 bases from V and 5 from J; bases not matched to a gene: 8. Germline assignment: CDR1 GTSNPN and CDR2 SVGIG (reference sequence). The CDR3 nucleotides are TGTGCCTGGGCCGTCGGGACAGTTACCGGGGAGCTGTTTTTT. It yields the protein CAWAVGTVTGELFF.

Written as DNA, the CDR3 is TGCAGCGTAAAACTAGCGGGAAAAGTCCAAAACATTCAGTACTTC. Translated: CSVKLAGKVQNIQYF. This chain links TRBV29-1 with TRBJ2-4; 10 bases are shared with TRBD2. This CDR3 is 15 amino acids long. Germline V CDR1 and CDR2: SQVTM, ANQGSEA. V shed 6 bases and J 5 bases; nucleotides not matched to a gene: 10. Looking up the rest from reference TRBV29-1 and TRBJ2-4 gives the full variable domain: SAVISQKPSRDICQRGTSLTIQCQVDSQVTMMFWYRQQPGQSLTLIATANQGSEATYESGFVIDKFPISRPNLTFSTLTVSNMSPEDSSIYLCSVKLAGKVQNIQYFGAGTRLSVL.

V gene TRBV4-3 combines with J gene TRBJ2-5; D unresolved. There are 17 residues in the CDR3. The germline gives CDR1 LGHNA, CDR2 YSLEER. Trimming removed 1 base at V and 2 bases at J, with 17 bases between. The CDR3 reads CASSQVGSVMHQETQYF. DNA for the CDR3: TGCGCCAGCAGCCAAGTTGGCAGCGTAATGCATCAAGAGACCCAGTACTTC.

V gene TRBV27 combines with J gene TRBJ1-2, with D tentatively TRBD1 (6 bases). The germline V gene encodes CDR1 MNHEY and CDR2 SMNVEV (reference sequence). V was shortened by 4 bases and J by 2 bases, with 17 bases between the two germline ends. The CDR3 extends over 16 amino acids. The CDR3 loop reads CASSYNRDTANYGYTF. The CDR3 region has the DNA TGTGCCAGCAGTTACAACAGGGATACGGCCAACTATGGCTACACCTTC.

The CDR3 loop is CASSNDRVLNEQYF. The CDR3 region has the DNA TGTGCCAGCAGCAACGACAGGGTTTTGAACGAGCAGTACTTC. The chain is built from TRBV7-2 and TRBJ2-7; 7 nucleotides align to TRBD1. Germline-derived CDR1 and CDR2 are SGHTA and FQGNSA. After removal of 5 bases from V and 5 bases from J, the junction contained 9 bases not matched to a gene. The CDR3 consists of 14 residues.

V usage is TRBV7-2 and J usage is TRBJ2-3; the D is unclear. This CDR3 has 15 residues. Germline V lookup: CDR1 SGHTA, CDR2 FQGNSA. Trimming left V 5 bases short and J 0 bases short, with 12 bases between. CDR3 in DNA: TGTGCCAGCAGCCTACTTAGATCTAGCACAGATACGCAGTATTTT. It encodes CASSLLRSSTDTQYF.

The V and J genes are TRBV29-1 and TRBJ2-7, with TRBD1 identical over 8 bases. The CDR3 totals 16 residues. J gave up 5 bases and V 0 bases, and 12 bases lay outside the gene matches. Per germline, CDR1 SQVTM and CDR2 ANQGSEA. As DNA, the CDR3 is TGCAGCGTTGAAGATTGGAGTCAACAGGGGGTTGACGAGCAGTACTTC. It codes for CSVEDWSQQGVDEQYF.

The V and J genes are TRBV4-3 and TRBJ2-3; 7 bases are a match to TRBD2. Germline V gene sequence: CDR1 LGHNA, CDR2 YSLEER. Trimming cost V 0 bases and J 1 base; bases outside gene matches: 4. CDR3 length: 16 residues. CDR3: CASSQEGRVGTDTQYF. CDR3 DNA: TGCGCCAGCAGCCAAGAAGGGAGGGTTGGCACAGATACGCAGTATTTT.

The chain recombines TRBV4-2 with TRBJ1-2; D remains ambiguous. The length of the CDR3 is 13 residues. The ends were cut back, 4 bases at V and 5 bases at J, with 11 bases in the middle. Germline lookup yields CDR1 LGHNA and CDR2 YNFKEQ. The CDR3 DNA reads as TGTGCCAGCAGCCCTCAGCGACTATATGGCTACACCTTC. This translates into CASSPQRLYGYTF.

The chain recombines TRBV4-3 with TRBJ2-5; 11 bases fit TRBD2. Losses at the gene ends were 0 bases for V and 2 bases for J; bases not matched to a gene: 2. In germline, CDR1 is LGHNA, CDR2 YSLEER. The CDR3 consists of 16 residues. CDR3 sequence (DNA): TGCGCCAGCAGCCAAGAAGGGACTAGCGGACAAGAGACCCAGTACTTC. Its protein is CASSQEGTSGQETQYF.

J is TRBJ1-2 and V is TRBV28; D is possibly TRBD1 (5 bases). CDR1 is MDHEN, CDR2 SYDVKM, per germline. The CDR3 is 16 residues long. V gave up 8 bases and J gave up 5 bases, with 24 bases separating them. Here the CDR3 reads CASGDGAGGVMYGYTF. CDR3 DNA: TGTGCCAGCGGGGATGGGGCTGGCGGGGTAATGTATGGCTACACCTTC.

This chain links TRBV5-1 with TRBJ2-1; TRBD1 matches at 11 bases. Looked up from germline, CDR1 is SGHRS and CDR2 is YFSETQ. The junction had 3 bases not matched to a gene; V was cut back by 1 base and J by 6 bases. This CDR3 comprises 15 residues. The CDR3 DNA sequence: TGCGCCAGCAGCTTGAGCGGGACAGGGGGCAATGAGCAGTTCTTC. Amino acids: CASSLSGTGGNEQFF.

The J gene is TRBJ2-7, the V gene TRBV7-9; D perhaps matches TRBD1 (6 bases). V dropped 2 bases and J dropped 2 bases, with 10 bases sitting between them. The CDR3 contains 14 residues. CDR1 and CDR2 from the germline V gene are SEHNR and FQNEAQ (reference sequence). CDR3 in DNA: TGTGCCAGCAGCTTACAGGGGCAGGCCTACGAGCAGTACTTC. Encoded protein: CASSLQGQAYEQYF.

The gene calls are TRBV4-3 and TRBJ1-3; 11 nucleotides match TRBD2. The assigned J gene may be wrong: the sequence end matches TRBJ2-2 better. Germline assignment: CDR1 LGHNA and CDR2 YSLEER. The length of the CDR3 is 17 residues. The CDR3 protein is CASSPKTSGINTGELFF. The DNA of the CDR3 is TGCGCCAGCAGCCCTAAGACTAGCGGGATTAACACCGGGGAGCTGTTTTTT.

This clone was seen a single time. The V and J genes are TRBV12-5 and TRBJ2-2; tentatively, D is TRBD1 (6 bases). In germline, CDR1 is LGHNT, CDR2 FRNRAP. The CDR3 loop spans 15 amino acids. The V end lost 3 bases, the J end lost 5 bases, and 13 bases lay between the germline ends. The chain's CDR3 is CASGLGQGKTGELFF. CDR3 bases: TGTGCTAGTGGTTTAGGCCAGGGGAAAACCGGGGAGCTGTTTTTT.

The chain uses TRBV5-1 and TRBJ1-1; D is uncertain. Germline V gene data show CDR1 as SGHRS and CDR2 as YFSETQ. This CDR3 spans 14 amino acids. V was cut by 9 bases and J by 2 bases, with 17 bases left in between. CDR3 amino acids: CATRSDRENTEAFF. In nucleotides, the CDR3 is TGCGCCACCCGGAGTGATAGAGAAAACACTGAAGCTTTCTTT.

V and J are TRBV10-3 and TRBJ2-7; D is unclear. This CDR3 contains 14 residues. V was cut by 10 bases and J by 3 bases, with 19 bases left in between. CDR1 is ENHRY, CDR2 SYGVKD, per germline. CDR3 protein: CATRFDTPHYEQYF. The CDR3 DNA is TGTGCCACTCGGTTCGACACCCCACACTACGAGCAGTACTTC.